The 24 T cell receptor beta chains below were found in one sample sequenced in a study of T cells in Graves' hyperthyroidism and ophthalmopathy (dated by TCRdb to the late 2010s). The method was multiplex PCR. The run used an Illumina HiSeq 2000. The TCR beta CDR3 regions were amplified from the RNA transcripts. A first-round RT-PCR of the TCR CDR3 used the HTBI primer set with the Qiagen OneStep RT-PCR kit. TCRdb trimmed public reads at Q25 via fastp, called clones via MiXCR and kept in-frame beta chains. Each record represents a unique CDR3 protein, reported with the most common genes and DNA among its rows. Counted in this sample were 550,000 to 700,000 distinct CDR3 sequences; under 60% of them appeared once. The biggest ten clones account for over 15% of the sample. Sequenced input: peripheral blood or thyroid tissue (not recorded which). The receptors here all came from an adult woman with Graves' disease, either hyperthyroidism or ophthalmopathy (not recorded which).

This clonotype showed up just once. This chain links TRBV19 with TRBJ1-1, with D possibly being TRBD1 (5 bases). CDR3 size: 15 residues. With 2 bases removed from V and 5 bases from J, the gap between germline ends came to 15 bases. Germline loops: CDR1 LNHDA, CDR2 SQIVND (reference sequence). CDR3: CASSIFGRGGTEAFF. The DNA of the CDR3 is TGTGCCAGTAGTATATTCGGAAGGGGAGGAACTGAAGCTTTCTTT. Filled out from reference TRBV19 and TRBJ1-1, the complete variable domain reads DGGITQSPKYLFRKEGQNVTLSCEQNLNHDAMYWYRQDPGQGLRLIYYSQIVNDFQKGDIAEGYSVSREKKESFPLTVTSAQKNPTAFYLCASSIFGRGGTEAFFGQGTRLTVV.

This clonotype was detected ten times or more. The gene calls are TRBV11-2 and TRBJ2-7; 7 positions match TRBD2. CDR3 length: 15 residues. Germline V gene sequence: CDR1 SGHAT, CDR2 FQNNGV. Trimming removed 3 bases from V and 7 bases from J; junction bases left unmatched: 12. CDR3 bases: TGTGCCAGCAGCTTGCGGCTAGCGGAGGCGGGGGAGCAGTACTTC. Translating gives CASSLRLAEAGEQYF.

CDR3 DNA: TGTGCCAGCAGCTTGGGGACAGGGGGAGGAGGCTACGAGCAGTACTTC. This gives the protein CASSLGTGGGGYEQYF. The chain employs TRBV7-9 and TRBJ2-7, with 11 bases lining up with TRBD1. CDR1 SEHNR and CDR2 FQNEAQ come from the germline V gene (reference sequence). Trimming cost V 3 bases and J 3 bases; bases outside gene matches: 7. The CDR3 has 16 residues.

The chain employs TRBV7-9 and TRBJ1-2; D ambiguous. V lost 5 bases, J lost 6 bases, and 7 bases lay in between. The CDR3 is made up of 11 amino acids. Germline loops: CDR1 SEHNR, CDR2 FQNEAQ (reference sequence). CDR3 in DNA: TGTGCCAGCAGCAGGGATGATGGCTACACCTTC. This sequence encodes CASSRDDGYTF.

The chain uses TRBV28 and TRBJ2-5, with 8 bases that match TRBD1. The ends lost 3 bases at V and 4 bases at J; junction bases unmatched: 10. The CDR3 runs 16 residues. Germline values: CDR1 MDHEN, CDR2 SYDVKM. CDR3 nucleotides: TGTGCCAGCAGTTTCCCGGACAGGGTGACTCGAGAGACCCAGTACTTC. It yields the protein CASSFPDRVTRETQYF.

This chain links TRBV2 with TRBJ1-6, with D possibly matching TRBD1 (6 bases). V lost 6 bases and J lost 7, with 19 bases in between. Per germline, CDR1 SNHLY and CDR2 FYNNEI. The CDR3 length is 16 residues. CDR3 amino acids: CASRADSATGNSPLHF. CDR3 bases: TGTGCCAGCAGGGCGGACAGCGCGACGGGGAATTCACCCCTCCACTTT.

CDR3: CASSPPSGPSYEQYF. The CDR3 nucleotides read TGTGCCAGCAGCCCTCCGAGCGGGCCCTCCTACGAGCAGTACTTC. This rearrangement joins TRBV7-9 to TRBJ2-7; possibly TRBD2 for D (6 bases). Germline values: CDR1 SEHNR, CDR2 FQNEAQ (reference sequence). Trimming took off 5 bases at V and 0 bases at J, with 14 bases between the two ends. The CDR3 is 15 residues long.

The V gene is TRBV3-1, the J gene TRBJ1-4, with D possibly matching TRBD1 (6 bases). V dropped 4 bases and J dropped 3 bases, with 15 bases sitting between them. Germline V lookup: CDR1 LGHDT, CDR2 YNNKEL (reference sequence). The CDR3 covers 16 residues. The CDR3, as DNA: TGTGCCAGCAGCCTTAGGGGAAAGGGGGCTAATGAAAAACTGTTTTTT. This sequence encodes CASSLRGKGANEKLFF.

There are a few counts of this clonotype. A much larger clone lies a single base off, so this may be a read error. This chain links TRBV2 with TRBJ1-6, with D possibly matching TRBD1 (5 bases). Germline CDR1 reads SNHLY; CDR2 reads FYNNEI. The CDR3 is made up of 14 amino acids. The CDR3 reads CTSRGVSENSPLHF. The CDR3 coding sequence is TGTACCAGCAGAGGGGTATCCGAAAATTCACCCCTCCACTTT. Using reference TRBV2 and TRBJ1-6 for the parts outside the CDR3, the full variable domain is EPEVTQTPSHQVTQMGQEVILRCVPISNHLYFYWYRQILGQKVEFLVSFYNNEISEKSEIFDDQFSVERPDGSNFTLKIRSTKLEDSAMYFCTSRGVSENSPLHFGNGTRLTVT.

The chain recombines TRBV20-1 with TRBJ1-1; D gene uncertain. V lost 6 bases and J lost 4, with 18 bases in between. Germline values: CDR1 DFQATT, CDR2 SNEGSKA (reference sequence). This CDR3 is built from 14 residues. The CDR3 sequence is CSAEGGWRSTEAFF. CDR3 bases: TGCAGTGCAGAGGGCGGTTGGAGGAGCACTGAAGCTTTCTTT.

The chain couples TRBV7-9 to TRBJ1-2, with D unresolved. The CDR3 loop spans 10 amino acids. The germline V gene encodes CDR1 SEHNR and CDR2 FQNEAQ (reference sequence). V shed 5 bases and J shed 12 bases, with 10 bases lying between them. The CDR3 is CASSDPWHTF. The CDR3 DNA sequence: TGTGCCAGCAGCGATCCCTGGCACACCTTC. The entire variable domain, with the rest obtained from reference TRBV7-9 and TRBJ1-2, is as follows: DTGVSQNPRHKITKRGQNVTFRCDPISEHNRLYWYRQTLGQGPEFLTYFQNEAQLEKSRLLSDRFSAERPKGSFSTLEIQRTEQGDSAMYLCASSDPWHTFGSGTRLTVV.

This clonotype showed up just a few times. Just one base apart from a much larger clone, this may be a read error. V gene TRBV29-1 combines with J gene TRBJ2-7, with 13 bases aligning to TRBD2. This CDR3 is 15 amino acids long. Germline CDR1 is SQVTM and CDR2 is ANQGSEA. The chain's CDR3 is CSVEGRGLAGVEQHF. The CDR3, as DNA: TGCAGCGTTGAAGGGAGAGGACTAGCGGGAGTAGAGCAGCACTTC.

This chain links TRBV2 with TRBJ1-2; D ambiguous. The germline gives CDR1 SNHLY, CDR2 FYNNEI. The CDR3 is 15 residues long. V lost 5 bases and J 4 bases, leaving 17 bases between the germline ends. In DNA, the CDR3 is TGTGCCAGCAGTTCCGGATTTTTCTCCGGCTATGGCTACACCTTC. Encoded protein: CASSSGFFSGYGYTF.

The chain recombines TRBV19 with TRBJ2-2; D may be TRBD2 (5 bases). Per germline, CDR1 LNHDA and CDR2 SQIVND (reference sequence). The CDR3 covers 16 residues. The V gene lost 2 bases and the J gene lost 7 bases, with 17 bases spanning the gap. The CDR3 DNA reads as TGTGCCAGTAGTATATTCTCGCGGGCTCTAGGCGGGGAGCTGTTTTTT. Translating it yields CASSIFSRALGGELFF.

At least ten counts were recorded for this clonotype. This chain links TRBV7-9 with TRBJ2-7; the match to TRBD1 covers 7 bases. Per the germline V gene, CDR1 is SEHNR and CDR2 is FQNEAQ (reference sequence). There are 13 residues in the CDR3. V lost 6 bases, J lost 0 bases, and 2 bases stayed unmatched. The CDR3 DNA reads TGTGCCAGCAGGGCAGGGGGCTCCTACGAGCAGTACTTC. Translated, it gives CASRAGGSYEQYF.

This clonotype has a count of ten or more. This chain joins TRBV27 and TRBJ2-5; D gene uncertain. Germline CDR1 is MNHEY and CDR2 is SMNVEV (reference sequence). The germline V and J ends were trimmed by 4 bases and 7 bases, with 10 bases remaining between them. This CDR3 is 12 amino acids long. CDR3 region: CASSSPSGTQYF. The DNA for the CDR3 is TGTGCCAGCAGTTCACCCTCAGGGACCCAGTACTTC.

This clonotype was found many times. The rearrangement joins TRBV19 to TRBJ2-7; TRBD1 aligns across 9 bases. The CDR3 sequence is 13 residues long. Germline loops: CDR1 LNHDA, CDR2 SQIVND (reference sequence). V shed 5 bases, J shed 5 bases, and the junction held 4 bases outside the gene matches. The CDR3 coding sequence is TGTGCCAGTAGTTGGGACAGGGTCAACGAGCAGTACTTC. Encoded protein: CASSWDRVNEQYF.

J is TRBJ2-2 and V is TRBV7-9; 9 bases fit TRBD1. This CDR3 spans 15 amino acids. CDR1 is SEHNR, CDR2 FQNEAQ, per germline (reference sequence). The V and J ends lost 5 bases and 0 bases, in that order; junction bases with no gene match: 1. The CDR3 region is CASSGQGPNTGELFF. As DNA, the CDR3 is TGTGCCAGCAGCGGACAGGGGCCGAACACCGGGGAGCTGTTTTTT.

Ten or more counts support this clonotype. As DNA, the CDR3 is TGTGCCAGCAGCTCTTACAGGGGGCTTATGCACGAGCAGTACTTC. Translating gives CASSSYRGLMHEQYF. The J gene is TRBJ2-7, the V gene TRBV11-2, with 9 nucleotides matching TRBD1. Trimming cost V 4 bases and J 5 bases; bases outside gene matches: 9. This CDR3 region has 15 residues. Looked up from germline, CDR1 is SGHAT and CDR2 is FQNNGV.

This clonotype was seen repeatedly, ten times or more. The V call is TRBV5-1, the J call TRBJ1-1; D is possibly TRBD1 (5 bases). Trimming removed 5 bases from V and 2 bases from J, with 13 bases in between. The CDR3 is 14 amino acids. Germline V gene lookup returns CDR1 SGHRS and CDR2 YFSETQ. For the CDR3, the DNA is TGCGCCAGCAGTCCGACAGTAAGAAACACTGAAGCTTTCTTT. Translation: CASSPTVRNTEAFF.

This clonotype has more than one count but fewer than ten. The CDR3 sequence is CASSFSGRGNTGELFF. The CDR3 DNA reads as TGTGCCAGCAGCTTTAGCGGGAGGGGGAACACCGGGGAGCTGTTTTTT. The rearrangement joins TRBV7-6 to TRBJ2-2, with TRBD2 identical over 11 bases. The CDR3 length is 16 residues. The V gene's germline CDR1 is SGHVS and CDR2 FNYEAQ. The V segment lost 3 bases and the J segment 1 base; nucleotides outside the gene matches: 1. The full variable domain, its missing parts supplied by reference TRBV7-6 and TRBJ2-2, is GAGVSQSPRYKVTKRGQDVALRCDPISGHVSLYWYRQALGQGPEFLTYFNYEAQQDKSGLPNDRFSAERPEGSISTLTIQRTEQRDSAMYRCASSFSGRGNTGELFFGEGSRLTVL.

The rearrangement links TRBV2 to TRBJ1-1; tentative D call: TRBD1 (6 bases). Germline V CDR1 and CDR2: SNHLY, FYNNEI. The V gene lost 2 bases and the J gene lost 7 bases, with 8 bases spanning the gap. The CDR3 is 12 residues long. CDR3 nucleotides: TGTGCCAGCAGTGAACAGGGGAATGAAGCTTTCTTT. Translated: CASSEQGNEAFF.

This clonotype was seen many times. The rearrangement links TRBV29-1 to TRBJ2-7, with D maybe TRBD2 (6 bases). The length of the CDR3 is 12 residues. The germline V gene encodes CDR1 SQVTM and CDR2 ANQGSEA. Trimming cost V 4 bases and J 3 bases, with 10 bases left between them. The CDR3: CSVGGGIYEQYF. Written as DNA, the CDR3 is TGCAGCGTTGGTGGAGGGATCTACGAGCAGTACTTC.

The DNA of the CDR3 is TGTGCCAGCAGCCCTCTGGTAGCGGGACAAGAGACCCAGTACTTC. As protein: CASSPLVAGQETQYF. The V and J genes are TRBV3-1 and TRBJ2-5; 8 positions match TRBD2. The CDR3 is 15 residues long. Germline assignment: CDR1 LGHDT and CDR2 YNNKEL (reference sequence). V gave up 4 bases and J gave up 2 bases; unmatched junction bases: 6.